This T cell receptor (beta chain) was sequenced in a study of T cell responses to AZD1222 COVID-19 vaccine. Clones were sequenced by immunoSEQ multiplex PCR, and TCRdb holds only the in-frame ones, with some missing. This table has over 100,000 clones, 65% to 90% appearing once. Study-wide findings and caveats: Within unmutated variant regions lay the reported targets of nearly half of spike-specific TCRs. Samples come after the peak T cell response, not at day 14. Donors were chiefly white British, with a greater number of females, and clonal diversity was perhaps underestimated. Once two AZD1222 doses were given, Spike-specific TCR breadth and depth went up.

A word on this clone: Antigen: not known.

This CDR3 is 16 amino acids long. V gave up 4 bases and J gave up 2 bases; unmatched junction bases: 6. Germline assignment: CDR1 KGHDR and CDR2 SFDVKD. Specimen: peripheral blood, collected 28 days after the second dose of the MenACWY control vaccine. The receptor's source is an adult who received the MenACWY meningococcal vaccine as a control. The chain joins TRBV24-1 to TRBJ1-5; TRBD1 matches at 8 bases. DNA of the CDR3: TGTGCCACCAGTGAAACGACAGGGGAGGGCAATCAGCCCCAGCATTTT. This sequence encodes CATSETTGEGNQPQHF.